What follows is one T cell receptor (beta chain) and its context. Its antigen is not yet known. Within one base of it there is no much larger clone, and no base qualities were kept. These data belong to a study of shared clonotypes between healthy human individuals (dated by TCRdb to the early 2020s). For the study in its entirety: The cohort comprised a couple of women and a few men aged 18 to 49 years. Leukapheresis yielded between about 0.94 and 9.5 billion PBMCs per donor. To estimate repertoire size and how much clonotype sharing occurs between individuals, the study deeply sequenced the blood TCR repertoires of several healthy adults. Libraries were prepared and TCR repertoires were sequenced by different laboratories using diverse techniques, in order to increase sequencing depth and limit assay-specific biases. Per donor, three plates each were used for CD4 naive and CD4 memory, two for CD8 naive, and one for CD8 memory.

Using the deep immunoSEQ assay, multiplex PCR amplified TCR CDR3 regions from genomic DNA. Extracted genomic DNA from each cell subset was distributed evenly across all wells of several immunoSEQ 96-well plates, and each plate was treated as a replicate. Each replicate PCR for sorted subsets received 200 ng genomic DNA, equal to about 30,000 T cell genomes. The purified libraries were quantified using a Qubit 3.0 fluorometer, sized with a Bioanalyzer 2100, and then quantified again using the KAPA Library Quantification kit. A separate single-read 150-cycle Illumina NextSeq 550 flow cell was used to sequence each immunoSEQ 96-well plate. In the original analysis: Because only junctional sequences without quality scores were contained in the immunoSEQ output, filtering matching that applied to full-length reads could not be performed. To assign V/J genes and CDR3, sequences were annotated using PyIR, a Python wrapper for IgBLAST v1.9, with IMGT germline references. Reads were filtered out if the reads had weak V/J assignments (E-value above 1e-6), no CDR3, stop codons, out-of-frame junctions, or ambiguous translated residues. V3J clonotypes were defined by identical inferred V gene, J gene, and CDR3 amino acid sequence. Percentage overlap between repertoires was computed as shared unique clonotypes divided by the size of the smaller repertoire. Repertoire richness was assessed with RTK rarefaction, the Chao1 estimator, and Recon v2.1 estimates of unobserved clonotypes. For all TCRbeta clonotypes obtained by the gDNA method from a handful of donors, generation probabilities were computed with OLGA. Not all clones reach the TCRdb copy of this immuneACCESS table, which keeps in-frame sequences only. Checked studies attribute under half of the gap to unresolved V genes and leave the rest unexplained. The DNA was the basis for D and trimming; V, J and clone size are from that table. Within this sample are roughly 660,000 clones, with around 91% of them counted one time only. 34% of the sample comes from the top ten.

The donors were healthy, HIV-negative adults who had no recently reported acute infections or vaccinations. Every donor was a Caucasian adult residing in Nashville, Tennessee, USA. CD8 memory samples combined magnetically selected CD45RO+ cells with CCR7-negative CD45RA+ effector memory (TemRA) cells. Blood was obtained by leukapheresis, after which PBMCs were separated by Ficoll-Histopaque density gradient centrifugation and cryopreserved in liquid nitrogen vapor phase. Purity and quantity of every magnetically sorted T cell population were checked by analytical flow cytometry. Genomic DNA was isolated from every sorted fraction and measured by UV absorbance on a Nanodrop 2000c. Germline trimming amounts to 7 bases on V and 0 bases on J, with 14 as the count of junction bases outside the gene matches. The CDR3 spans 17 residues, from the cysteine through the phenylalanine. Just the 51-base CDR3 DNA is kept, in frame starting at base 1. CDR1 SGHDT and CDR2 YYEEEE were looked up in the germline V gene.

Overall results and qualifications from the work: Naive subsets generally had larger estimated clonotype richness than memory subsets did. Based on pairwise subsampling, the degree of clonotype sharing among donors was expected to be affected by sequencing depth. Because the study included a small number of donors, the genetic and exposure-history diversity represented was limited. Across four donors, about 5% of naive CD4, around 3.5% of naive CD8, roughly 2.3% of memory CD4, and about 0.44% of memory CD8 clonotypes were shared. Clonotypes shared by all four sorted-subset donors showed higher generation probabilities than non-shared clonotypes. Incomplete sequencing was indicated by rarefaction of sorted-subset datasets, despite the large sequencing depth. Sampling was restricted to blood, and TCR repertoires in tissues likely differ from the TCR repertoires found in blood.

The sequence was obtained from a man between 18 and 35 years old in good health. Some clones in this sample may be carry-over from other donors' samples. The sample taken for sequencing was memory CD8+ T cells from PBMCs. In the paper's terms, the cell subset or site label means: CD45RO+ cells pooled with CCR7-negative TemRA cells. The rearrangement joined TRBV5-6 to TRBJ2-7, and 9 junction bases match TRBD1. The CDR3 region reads CASHPDRGPKSSYEQYF. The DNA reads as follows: TGTGCCAGCCATCCGGACAGGGGACCCAAGAGCTCCTACGAGCAGTACTTC.